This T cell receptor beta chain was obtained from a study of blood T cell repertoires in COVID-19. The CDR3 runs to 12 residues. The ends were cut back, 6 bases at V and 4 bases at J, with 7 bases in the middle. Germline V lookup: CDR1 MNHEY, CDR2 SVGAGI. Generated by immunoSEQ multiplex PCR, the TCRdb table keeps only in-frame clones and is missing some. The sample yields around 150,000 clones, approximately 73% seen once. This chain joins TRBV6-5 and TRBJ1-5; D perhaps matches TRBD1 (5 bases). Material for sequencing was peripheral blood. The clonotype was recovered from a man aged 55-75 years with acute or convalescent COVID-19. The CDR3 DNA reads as TGTGCCAGCAGGGACACTAATCAGCCCCAGCATTTT. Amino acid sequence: CASRDTNQPQHF.